Below are 21 T cell receptor beta chains sequenced from a single sample in a study of patients and donors after allogeneic stem cell transplantation (dated by TCRdb to 2018 to 2020). Receptors were amplified or captured by RT-PCR. The sequencer listed for this sample is NextSeq 550. TCRdb redid the processing of the public reads, applying fastp at Q25 and MiXCR, and retained in-frame beta chains. Each CDR3 protein appears once, grouped with its most common genes and DNA. The sample contains fewer than 200,000 distinct CDR3 sequences, about 29% of them found a single time. 3.2% of the sample rests with the top ten. The sequencing input was blood, either unsorted or a sorted T cell fraction (not recorded which). All receptors come from a human donor who was either an allogeneic HSCT recipient or a stem cell or donor lymphocyte infusion donor (not recorded which). It is not recorded whose cells these are; they may come from a transplant donor.

The V call is TRBV12-3 or TRBV12-4, the J call TRBJ2-2; a possible D gene is TRBD1 (7 bases). The length of the CDR3 is 14 residues. Trimming left V 3 bases short and J 5 bases short, with 10 bases between. The CDR3 region has the DNA TGTGCCAGCAGTTTGACAGGGAGGACCGGGGAGCTGTTTTTT. Amino acid sequence: CASSLTGRTGELFF.

The CDR3 is CASSKNRGLGNTEAFF. The DNA for the CDR3 is TGTGCCAGCAGCAAAAATAGGGGATTGGGGAACACTGAAGCTTTCTTT. The V gene is TRBV21-1, the J gene TRBJ1-1; the table's TRBD1 call for D was not verified on the DNA. TRBV21-1 is a documented pseudogene. This CDR3 has 16 amino acids.

The chain uses TRBV20-1 and TRBJ1-6; perhaps TRBD1 as D (5 bases). Germline assignment: CDR1 DFQATT and CDR2 SNEGSKA (reference sequence). Trimming cost V 0 bases and J 0 bases, with 12 bases left between them. The length of the CDR3 is 17 residues. This CDR3 is CSARDHYRSSYNSPLHF. The CDR3 coding sequence is TGCAGTGCTAGAGATCATTACAGGAGCTCCTATAATTCACCCCTCCACTTT.

CDR3 loop: CASSQDFRDTQYF. The CDR3 region has the DNA TGTGCCAGCAGCCAAGACTTCCGGGATACGCAGTATTTT. The V and J genes are TRBV4-2 and TRBJ2-3; D gene unclear. Trimming took off 0 bases at V and 6 bases at J, with 7 bases between the two ends. CDR1 LGHNA and CDR2 YNFKEQ come from the germline V gene. The length of the CDR3 is 13 residues.

This clonotype turned up a few times. The chain couples TRBV12-3 or TRBV12-4 to TRBJ2-3, with D unresolved. V lost 2 bases and J 5 bases, leaving 11 bases between the germline ends. This CDR3 is 14 amino acids long. CDR3 amino acids: CASSLNYLGDTQYF. DNA of the CDR3: TGTGCCAGCAGTTTAAACTACTTGGGAGATACGCAGTATTTT.

The chain recombines TRBV3-1 with TRBJ2-5; TRBD2 agrees at 7 bases. After removal of 8 bases from V and 5 bases from J, the junction contained 11 bases not matched to a gene. Germline assignment: CDR1 LGHDT and CDR2 YNNKEL (reference sequence). The CDR3 is 14 residues long. Written as DNA, the CDR3 is TGTGCCAGCCTTGGATGGCGGGAGTGGGAGACCCAGTACTTC. Protein sequence: CASLGWREWETQYF.

This clonotype was seen only a few times. The gene calls are TRBV5-5 and TRBJ1-1, with D unclear. CDR1 SGHKS and CDR2 YYEKEE come from the germline V gene (reference sequence). CDR3 length equals 13 residues. Trimming stripped 4 bases from V and 2 bases from J, with 9 bases between. CDR3 coding DNA: TGTGCCAGCAGCCCGACGGCTAACACTGAAGCTTTCTTT. Residues: CASSPTANTEAFF. Together with reference TRBV5-5 and TRBJ1-1, the CDR3 gives the full variable domain: DAGVTQSPTHLIKTRGQQVTLRCSPISGHKSVSWYQQVLGQGPQFIFQYYEKEERGRGNFPDRFSARQFPNYSSELNVNALLLGDSALYLCASSPTANTEAFFGQGTRLTVV.

This rearrangement joins TRBV25-1 to TRBJ2-7; D perhaps matches TRBD2 (5 bases). This CDR3 spans 12 amino acids. The V gene's germline CDR1 is MGHDK and CDR2 SYGVNS. V lost 7 bases and J 3 bases, leaving 10 bases between the germline ends. CDR3 loop: CASNDGDYEQYF. For the CDR3, the DNA is TGTGCCAGCAACGACGGGGACTACGAGCAGTACTTC.

This chain joins TRBV24-1 and TRBJ2-1, with 8 bases fitting TRBD2. Germline V gene data show CDR1 as KGHDR and CDR2 as SFDVKD. Trimming removed 1 base from V and 9 bases from J; junction bases left unmatched: 13. The CDR3 is 17 residues long. CDR3 sequence: CATSDFRWGREVSEQFF. The DNA of the CDR3 is TGTGCCACCAGTGATTTCCGGTGGGGGCGGGAGGTAAGTGAGCAGTTCTTC.

This chain links TRBV7-9 with TRBJ2-7; D gene unclear. The CDR3 length is 13 residues. Germline V gene lookup returns CDR1 SEHNR and CDR2 FQNEAQ (reference sequence). V gave up 4 bases and J gave up 3 bases, with 10 bases separating them. CDR3 residues: CASSSPTGYEQYF. CDR3 DNA sequence: TGTGCCAGCAGCTCCCCGACGGGCTACGAGCAGTACTTC.

This clonotype was observed at least ten times. V is TRBV4-1 and J is TRBJ1-2, with D possibly being TRBD1 (5 bases). This CDR3 comprises 16 residues. The V end lost 4 bases, the J end lost 0 bases, and 15 bases lay between the germline ends. Germline V gives CDR1 MGHRA, CDR2 YSYEKL. The CDR3 sequence is CASSLLLDTTNYGYTF. The CDR3 region has the DNA TGCGCCAGCAGCCTCCTTTTGGACACCACTAACTATGGCTACACCTTC.

V is TRBV27 and J is TRBJ2-4; D is uncertain. This CDR3 has 13 residues. V lost 5 bases and J 0 bases, leaving 5 bases between the germline ends. Per germline, CDR1 MNHEY and CDR2 SMNVEV (reference sequence). The chain's CDR3 is CASSELAKNIQYF. The CDR3 DNA reads TGTGCCAGCAGTGAGCTAGCCAAAAACATTCAGTACTTC.

This chain uses TRBV29-1 with TRBJ2-1; possible D gene TRBD2, 5 bases. Trimming left V 7 bases short and J 4 bases short, with 14 bases between. Germline V gene sequence: CDR1 SQVTM, CDR2 ANQGSEA. The CDR3 spans 13 residues. CDR3 sequence (DNA): TGCAGCGGGGGAGCTCCCACATACAATGAGCAGTTCTTC. It yields the protein CSGGAPTYNEQFF.

The gene calls are TRBV7-2 and TRBJ1-6; D is ambiguous. This CDR3 region has 15 residues. Germline V gives CDR1 SGHTA, CDR2 FQGNSA. The V gene lost 1 base and the J gene lost 4 bases, with 8 bases spanning the gap. In DNA form, the CDR3 reads TGTGCCAGCAGCTTAGGGCACTTATATAATTCACCCCTCCACTTT. Translated, it gives CASSLGHLYNSPLHF. Using reference TRBV7-2 and TRBJ1-6 for the parts outside the CDR3, the full variable domain is GAGVSQSPSNKVTEKGKDVELRCDPISGHTALYWYRQSLGQGLEFLIYFQGNSAPDKSGLPSDRFSAERTGGSVSTLTIQRTQQEDSAVYLCASSLGHLYNSPLHFGNGTRLTVT.

This chain joins TRBV6-2 or TRBV6-3 and TRBJ2-5, with 10 bases lining up with TRBD2. Germline V CDR1 and CDR2: MNHEY, SVGEGT. The length of the CDR3 is 16 residues. The ends lost 5 bases at V and 4 bases at J; junction bases unmatched: 10. CDR3 in DNA: TGTGCCAGCAGTCCCCTAGCGGGAGTTGTGGGAGAGACCCAGTACTTC. Protein: CASSPLAGVVGETQYF.

This clonotype was counted a few times. The chain couples TRBV20-1 to TRBJ2-2; the D gene is possibly TRBD1 (6 bases). There are 16 residues in the CDR3. V shed 5 bases and J shed 4 bases, with 20 bases lying between them. Germline-derived CDR1 and CDR2 are DFQATT and SNEGSKA (reference sequence). CDR3 nucleotide sequence: TGCAGTGCTTGGCCTCCGGGACACATATCCACCGGGGAGCTGTTTTTT. Translation: CSAWPPGHISTGELFF.

The chain joins TRBV10-3 to TRBJ2-7; tentatively, D is TRBD1 (6 bases). V was shortened by 2 bases and J by 3 bases, with 14 bases between the two germline ends. The CDR3 extends over 15 amino acids. From germline, CDR1 is ENHRY and CDR2 SYGVKD. The CDR3, as DNA: TGTGCCATCAGTGAGAAAGGGGTACAGGGCTACGAGCAGTACTTC. This translates into CAISEKGVQGYEQYF.

J is TRBJ1-5 and V is TRBV4-1, with D perhaps matching TRBD1 (5 bases). The length of the CDR3 is 17 residues. Trimming shortened V by 2 bases and J by 0 bases, and 14 bases separated the two germline ends. The germline gives CDR1 MGHRA, CDR2 YSYEKL. DNA for the CDR3: TGCGCCAGCAGCCAACCCCCGGACACTTTTAGCAATCAGCCCCAGCATTTT. The encoded protein is CASSQPPDTFSNQPQHF.

The V gene is TRBV25-1, the J gene TRBJ2-7; TRBD1 matches 9 bases. The germline CDR1 and CDR2 sequences are MGHDK and SYGVNS. This CDR3 is built from 16 residues. With 1 base clipped from V and 4 bases from J, the junction kept 8 bases outside the gene matches. CDR3: CASSELLGTGSYEQYF. CDR3 coding DNA: TGTGCCAGCAGTGAATTATTGGGGACAGGGTCGTACGAGCAGTACTTC.

There are a few counts of this clonotype. The J gene is TRBJ2-1, the V gene TRBV4-3; D is possibly TRBD1 or TRBD2 (6 bases each). Germline CDR1 reads LGHNA; CDR2 reads YSLEER. Trimming pared 0 bases from V and 3 bases from J, leaving 24 bases between. This CDR3 is 20 amino acids long. CDR3 sequence: CASSQDQPTGVRGLYNEQFF. The CDR3 DNA reads TGCGCCAGCAGCCAAGACCAACCCACGGGAGTCAGGGGCCTCTACAATGAGCAGTTCTTC.

The J gene is TRBJ2-7, the V gene TRBV4-3; D may correspond to TRBD1 or TRBD2 (5 bases each). The V end was cut by 4 bases, the J end by 6 bases, with 10 bases between. The CDR3 is made up of 12 amino acids. Germline CDR1 is LGHNA and CDR2 is YSLEER. The CDR3 region has the DNA TGCGCCAGCAGCCGAGGGGACGGCGAGCAGTACTTC. Translated, it gives CASSRGDGEQYF.